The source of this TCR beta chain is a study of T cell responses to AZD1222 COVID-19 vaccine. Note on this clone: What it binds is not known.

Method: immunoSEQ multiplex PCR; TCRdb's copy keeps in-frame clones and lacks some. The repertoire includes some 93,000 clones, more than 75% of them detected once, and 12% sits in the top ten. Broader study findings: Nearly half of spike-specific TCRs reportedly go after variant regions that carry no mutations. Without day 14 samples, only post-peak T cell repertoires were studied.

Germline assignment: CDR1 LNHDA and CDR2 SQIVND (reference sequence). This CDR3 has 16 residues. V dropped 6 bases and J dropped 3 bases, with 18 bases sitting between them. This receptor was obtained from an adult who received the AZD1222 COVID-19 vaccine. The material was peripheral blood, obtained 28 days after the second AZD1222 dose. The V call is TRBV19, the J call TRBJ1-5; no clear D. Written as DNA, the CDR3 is TGTGCCAGTAGAATTAGGTTTGGGTCCTTCAATCAGCCCCAGCATTTT. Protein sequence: CASRIRFGSFNQPQHF. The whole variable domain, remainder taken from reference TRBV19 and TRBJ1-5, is DGGITQSPKYLFRKEGQNVTLSCEQNLNHDAMYWYRQDPGQGLRLIYYSQIVNDFQKGDIAEGYSVSREKKESFPLTVTSAQKNPTAFYLCASRIRFGSFNQPQHFGDGTRLSIL.